These T cell receptor beta chains were read from a single sample in a study of blood T cells in healthy people across ages. MiXCR, applied by TCRdb to the 5' RACE reads, yields one record per CDR3 protein. The sample lists about 680,000 distinct CDR3 sequences, over 45% occurring once. What was sequenced was blood. These receptors originate from a woman aged 60-75 years in good health. Each CDR3 is given without its conserved first and last residue. Clone size, where shown, is once, few, many, or a class for clones that have expanded.

v_gene: TRBV27; abundance: NA; CDR3aa: ASSVRQAPYEQY
v_gene: TRBV4-2; abundance: few; CDR3aa: ASSQDGASSYEQY
v_gene: TRBV4-3; abundance: NA; CDR3aa: ASSQERASGRNEQF
v_gene: TRBV6-2/TRBV6-3; abundance: NA; CDR3aa: ASSHGSEQY
v_gene: TRBV11-2; abundance: NA; CDR3aa: ASSLAGGVDTQY
v_gene: TRBV24-1; abundance: NA; CDR3aa: ATSESGTGVNTGELF
v_gene: TRBV9; abundance: few; CDR3aa: ASSVSPIQETQY
v_gene: TRBV29-1; abundance: NA; CDR3aa: SARAQGAFPSTDTQY
v_gene: TRBV4-3; abundance: NA; CDR3aa: ASSQGWTSGRGDTDTQY
v_gene: TRBV4-3; abundance: few; CDR3aa: ASSQDRETSGSAYEQY
v_gene: TRBV20-1; abundance: NA; CDR3aa: STRGVLATEEQY
v_gene: TRBV10-3; abundance: NA; CDR3aa: AISESGLAGGQETQY
v_gene: TRBV7-2; abundance: NA; CDR3aa: ASSSQGGLIYEQY
v_gene: TRBV20-1; abundance: NA; CDR3aa: SARIRGLAGASTQF
v_gene: TRBV7-9; abundance: few; CDR3aa: ASSSSGQGAGSPLH
v_gene: TRBV27; abundance: NA; CDR3aa: ASSLWGHGYT
v_gene: TRBV3-1; abundance: few; CDR3aa: ASSPSKLAGGSYEQY
v_gene: TRBV20-1; abundance: few; CDR3aa: SAREKELVRDYEQY
v_gene: TRBV7-2; abundance: NA; CDR3aa: ASSQMSVGRGGEQY
v_gene: TRBV20-1; abundance: NA; CDR3aa: SALPGDIEGYT
v_gene: TRBV24-1; abundance: NA; CDR3aa: ATSAGTALGYT
v_gene: TRBV7-2; abundance: NA; CDR3aa: ASSLGLAGGRGGAQY
v_gene: TRBV29-1; abundance: NA; CDR3aa: SVMLARGPVETQY
v_gene: TRBV29-1; abundance: NA; CDR3aa: SGQGGTGELF
v_gene: TRBV3-1; abundance: NA; CDR3aa: ASSQATANTEAF
v_gene: TRBV10-3; abundance: NA; CDR3aa: AISVTGMNTEAF
v_gene: TRBV10-3; abundance: NA; CDR3aa: AIHGPGNEQF
v_gene: TRBV2; abundance: few; CDR3aa: ASSEASRYEQY
v_gene: TRBV20-1; abundance: NA; CDR3aa: SAILRDRGLYQETQY
v_gene: TRBV2; abundance: NA; CDR3aa: ASSEADDWEQY
v_gene: TRBV20-1; abundance: few; CDR3aa: SAREEGGLAGGLYNEQY
v_gene: TRBV5-1; abundance: NA; CDR3aa: ASSLIPTSPDTQY
v_gene: TRBV7-3; abundance: NA; CDR3aa: ASSRDSNPNYGYT
v_gene: TRBV7-9; abundance: once; CDR3aa: ASRAPGALVQETQY
v_gene: TRBV5-1; abundance: NA; CDR3aa: ASSLQGVGEQF
v_gene: TRBV6-5; abundance: few; CDR3aa: ASSYGTGGPWPKNIQY
v_gene: TRBV5-1; abundance: NA; CDR3aa: ASSPGEGLYEQY
v_gene: TRBV6-2/TRBV6-3; abundance: NA; CDR3aa: ASSSVLANEQF
v_gene: TRBV6-4; abundance: NA; CDR3aa: ASSERTSEGTDTQY
v_gene: TRBV20-1; abundance: few; CDR3aa: SARQGASQPQH
v_gene: TRBV11-1; abundance: NA; CDR3aa: ASSLAGPESEQY
v_gene: TRBV28; abundance: NA; CDR3aa: ASSSSSGTGAEQY
v_gene: TRBV6-2/TRBV6-3; abundance: NA; CDR3aa: ASSYIGLAKNIQY
v_gene: TRBV29-1; abundance: NA; CDR3aa: SGTGRQAKNIQY
v_gene: TRBV6-1; abundance: NA; CDR3aa: ASSEIAGFTDTQY
v_gene: TRBV27; abundance: few; CDR3aa: ASFTSYEQY
v_gene: TRBV24-1; abundance: once; CDR3aa: ATSDYSYEQY
v_gene: TRBV29-1; abundance: NA; CDR3aa: SVVGGDSSYNEQY
v_gene: TRBV19; abundance: NA; CDR3aa: ASSQTGVFT
v_gene: TRBV11-2; abundance: once; CDR3aa: ASSLDLGRKF
v_gene: TRBV15; abundance: few; CDR3aa: ATSRDPGGEPQH